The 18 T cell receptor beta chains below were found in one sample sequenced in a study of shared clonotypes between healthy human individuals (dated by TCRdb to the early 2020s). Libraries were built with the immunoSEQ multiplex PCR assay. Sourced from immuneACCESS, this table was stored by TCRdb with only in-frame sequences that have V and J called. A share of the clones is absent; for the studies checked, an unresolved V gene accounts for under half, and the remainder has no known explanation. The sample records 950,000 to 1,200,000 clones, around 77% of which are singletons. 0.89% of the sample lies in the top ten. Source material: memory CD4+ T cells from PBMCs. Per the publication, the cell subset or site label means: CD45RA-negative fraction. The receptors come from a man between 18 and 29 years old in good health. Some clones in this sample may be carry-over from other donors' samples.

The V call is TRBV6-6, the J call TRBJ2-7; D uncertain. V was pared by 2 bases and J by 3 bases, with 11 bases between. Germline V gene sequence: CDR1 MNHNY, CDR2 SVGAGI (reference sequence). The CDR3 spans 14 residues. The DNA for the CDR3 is TGTGCCAGCAGTTACCGCTCGGAGCACTACGAGCAGTACTTC. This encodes CASSYRSEHYEQYF.

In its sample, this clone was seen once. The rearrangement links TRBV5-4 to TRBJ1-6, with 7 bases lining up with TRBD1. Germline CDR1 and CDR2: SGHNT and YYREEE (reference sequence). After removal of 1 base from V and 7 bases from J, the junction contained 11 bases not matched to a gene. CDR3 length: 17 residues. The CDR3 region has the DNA TGTGCCAGCAGCTTGACAGCCGCCACAGGGGCCAATTCACCCCTCCACTTT. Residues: CASSLTAATGANSPLHF.

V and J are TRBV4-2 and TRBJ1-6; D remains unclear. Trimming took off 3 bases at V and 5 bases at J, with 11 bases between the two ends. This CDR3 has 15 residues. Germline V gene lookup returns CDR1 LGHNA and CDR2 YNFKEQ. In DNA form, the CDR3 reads TGTGCCAGCAGCCAGGGCCCAGCCAATAATTCACCCCTCCACTTT. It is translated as CASSQGPANNSPLHF.

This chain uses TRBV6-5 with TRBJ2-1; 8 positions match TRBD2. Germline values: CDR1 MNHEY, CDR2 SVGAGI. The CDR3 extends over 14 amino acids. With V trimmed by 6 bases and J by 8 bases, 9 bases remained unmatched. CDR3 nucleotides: TGTGCCAGCAGCAGCGGGAGTAGGTTAGATGAGCAGTTCTTC. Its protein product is CASSSGSRLDEQFF.

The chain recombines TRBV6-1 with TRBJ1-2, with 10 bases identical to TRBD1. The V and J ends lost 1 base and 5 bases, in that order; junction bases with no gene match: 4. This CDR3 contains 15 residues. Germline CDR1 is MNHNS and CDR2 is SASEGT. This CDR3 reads CASSEGQGAGYGYTF. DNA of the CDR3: TGTGCCAGCAGTGAAGGACAGGGGGCAGGGTATGGCTACACCTTC.

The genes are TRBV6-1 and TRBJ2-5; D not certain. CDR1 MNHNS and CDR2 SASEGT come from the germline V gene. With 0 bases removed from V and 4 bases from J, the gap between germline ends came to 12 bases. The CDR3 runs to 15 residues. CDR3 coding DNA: TGTGCCAGCAGTGAAGCGCTTCCGGCTTCAGAGACCCAGTACTTC. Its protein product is CASSEALPASETQYF.

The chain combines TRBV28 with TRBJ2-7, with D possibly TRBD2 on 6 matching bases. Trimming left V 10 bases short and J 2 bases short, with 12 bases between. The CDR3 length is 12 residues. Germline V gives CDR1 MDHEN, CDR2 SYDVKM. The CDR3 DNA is TGTGCCACTCGCGGGGAGGCCTACGAGCAGTACTTC. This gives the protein CATRGEAYEQYF. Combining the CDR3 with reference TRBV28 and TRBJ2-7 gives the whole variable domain DVKVTQSSRYLVKRTGEKVFLECVQDMDHENMFWYRQDPGLGLRLIYFSYDVKMKEKGDIPEGYSVSREKKERFSLILESASTNQTSMYLCATRGEAYEQYFGPGTRLTVT.

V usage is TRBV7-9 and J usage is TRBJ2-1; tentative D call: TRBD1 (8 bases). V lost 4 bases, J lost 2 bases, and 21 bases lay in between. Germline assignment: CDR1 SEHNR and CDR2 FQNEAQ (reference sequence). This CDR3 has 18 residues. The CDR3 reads CASSSTPTGEGTYNEQFF. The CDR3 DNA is TGTGCCAGCAGCTCCACCCCGACAGGGGAGGGAACCTACAATGAGCAGTTCTTC.

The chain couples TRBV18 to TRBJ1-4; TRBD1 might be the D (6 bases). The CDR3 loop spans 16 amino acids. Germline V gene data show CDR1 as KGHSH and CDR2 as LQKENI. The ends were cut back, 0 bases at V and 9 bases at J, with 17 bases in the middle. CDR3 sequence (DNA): TGTGCCAGCTCACCACCAGCGCCCTCCACAGGGAAAAAACTGTTTTTT. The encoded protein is CASSPPAPSTGKKLFF. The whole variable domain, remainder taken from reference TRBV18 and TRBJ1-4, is NAGVMQNPRHLVRRRGQEARLRCSPMKGHSHVYWYRQLPEEGLKFMVYLQKENIIDESGMPKERFSAEFPKEGPSILRIQQVVRGDSAAYFCASSPPAPSTGKKLFFGSGTQLSVL.

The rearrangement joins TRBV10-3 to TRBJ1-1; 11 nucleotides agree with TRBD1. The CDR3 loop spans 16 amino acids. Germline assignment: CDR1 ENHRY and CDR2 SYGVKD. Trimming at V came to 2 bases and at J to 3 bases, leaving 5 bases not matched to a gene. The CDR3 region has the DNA TGTGCCATCAGTGAGCCAGGACAGGGGGCATACACTGAAGCTTTCTTT. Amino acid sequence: CAISEPGQGAYTEAFF.

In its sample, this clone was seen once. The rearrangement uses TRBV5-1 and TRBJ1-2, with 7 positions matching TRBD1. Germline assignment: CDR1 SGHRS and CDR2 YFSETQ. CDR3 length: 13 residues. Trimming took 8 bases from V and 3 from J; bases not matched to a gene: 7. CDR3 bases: TGCGCCAGACTGGGGACAGACTACTATGGCTACACCTTC. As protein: CARLGTDYYGYTF. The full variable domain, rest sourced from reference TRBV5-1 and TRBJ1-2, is KAGVTQTPRYLIKTRGQQVTLSCSPISGHRSVSWYQQTPGQGLQFLFEYFSETQRNKGNFPGRFSGRQFSNSRSEMNVSTLELGDSALYLCARLGTDYYGYTFGSGTRLTVV.

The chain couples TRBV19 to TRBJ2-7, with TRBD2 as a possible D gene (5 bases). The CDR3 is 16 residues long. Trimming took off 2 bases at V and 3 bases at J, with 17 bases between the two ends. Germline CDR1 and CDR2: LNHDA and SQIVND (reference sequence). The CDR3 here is CASSIRLSSVYYEQYF. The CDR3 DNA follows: TGTGCCAGTAGTATACGGTTGAGTAGCGTGTACTACGAGCAGTACTTC.

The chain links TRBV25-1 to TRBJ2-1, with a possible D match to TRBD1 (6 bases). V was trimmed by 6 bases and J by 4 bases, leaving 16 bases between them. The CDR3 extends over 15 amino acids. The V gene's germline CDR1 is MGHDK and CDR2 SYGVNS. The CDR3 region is CASRGAGAEYNEQFF. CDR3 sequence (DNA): TGTGCCAGCAGGGGGGCAGGGGCAGAATACAATGAGCAGTTCTTC. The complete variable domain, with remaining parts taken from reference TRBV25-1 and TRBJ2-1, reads EADIYQTPRYLVIGTGKKITLECSQTMGHDKMYWYQQDPGMELHLIHYSYGVNSTEKGDLSSESTVSRIRTEHFPLTLESARPSHTSQYLCASRGAGAEYNEQFFGPGTRLTVL.

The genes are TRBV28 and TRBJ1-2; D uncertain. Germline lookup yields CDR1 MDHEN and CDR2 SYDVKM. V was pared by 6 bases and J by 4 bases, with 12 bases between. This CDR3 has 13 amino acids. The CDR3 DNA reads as TGTGCCAGCAGCCCCCGGTTTATCTATGGCTACACCTTC. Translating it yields CASSPRFIYGYTF.

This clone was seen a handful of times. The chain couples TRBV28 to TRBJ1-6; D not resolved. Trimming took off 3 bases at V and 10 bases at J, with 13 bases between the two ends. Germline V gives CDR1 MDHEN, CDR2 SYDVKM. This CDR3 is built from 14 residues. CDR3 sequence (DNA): TGTGCCAGCAGTTTTGGGGATCCGGGGTCACCCCTCCACTTT. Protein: CASSFGDPGSPLHF.

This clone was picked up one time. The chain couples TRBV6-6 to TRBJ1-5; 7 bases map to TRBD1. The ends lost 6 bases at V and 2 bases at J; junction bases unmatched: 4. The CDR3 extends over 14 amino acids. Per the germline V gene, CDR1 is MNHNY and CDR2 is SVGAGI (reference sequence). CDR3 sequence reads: CASSPRGGNQPQHF. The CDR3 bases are TGTGCCAGCAGCCCCAGGGGGGGCAATCAGCCCCAGCATTTT.

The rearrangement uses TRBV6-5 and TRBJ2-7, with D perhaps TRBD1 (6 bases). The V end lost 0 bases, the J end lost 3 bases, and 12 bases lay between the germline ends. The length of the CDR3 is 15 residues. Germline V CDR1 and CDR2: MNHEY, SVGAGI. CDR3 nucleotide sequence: TGTGCCAGCAGTTACTCTCGGACAGCTCTCTACGAGCAGTACTTC. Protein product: CASSYSRTALYEQYF.

In DNA, the CDR3 is TGTGCCAGCTCACCAACGGGCGGCGGGGTGGGCACTGAAGCTTTCTTT. Translation: CASSPTGGGVGTEAFF. The J gene is TRBJ1-1, the V gene TRBV18; no definite D call. The V gene's germline CDR1 is KGHSH and CDR2 LQKENI. V was cut by 2 bases and J by 4 bases, with 17 bases left in between. This CDR3 is 16 amino acids long.